A selection of T cell receptor beta chains follows, all from one sample in a study of blood T cell repertoires in COVID-19. This table comes from immunoSEQ multiplex PCR, and its TCRdb copy is limited to in-frame clones, with some not included. The sample yields roughly 96,000 clones, around 81% seen once. The sample consisted of peripheral blood. Receptors originate from a man between 60 and 75 years old with acute or convalescent COVID-19. Each CDR3 is given with its conserved first and last residue. Each record gives: V gene, D gene, J gene, clone size, CDR3 protein, CDR3 DNA. A D gene is named only where the DNA matches it firmly. Clone sizes are given selectively: once, few, many, or a class where the clone is expanded.

V: TRBV15
D: TRBD2
J: TRBJ2-5
size: once
CDR3: CATSMGGGRETQYF
DNA: TGTGCCACCAGCATGGGGGGGGGTAGAGAGACCCAGTACTTC

V: TRBV7-9
D: NA
J: TRBJ1-3
size: NA
CDR3: CASSLAAIISGNTIYF
DNA: TGTGCCAGCAGCTTAGCAGCCATTATTTCTGGAAACACCATATATTTT

V: TRBV13
D: TRBD1
J: TRBJ1-2
size: NA
CDR3: CASSRRQGGGRGYGYTF
DNA: TGTGCCAGCAGCCGAAGACAGGGGGGCGGGCGCGGCTATGGCTACACCTTC

V: TRBV6-5
D: NA
J: TRBJ2-2
size: NA
CDR3: CASRDQRNTGELFF
DNA: TGTGCCAGCAGAGACCAGCGGAACACCGGGGAGCTGTTTTTT

V: TRBV2
D: NA
J: TRBJ1-6
size: NA
CDR3: CASSEAGRSSLHF
DNA: TGTGCCAGCAGTGAAGCAGGCAGGTCGTCCCTCCACTTT

V: TRBV2
D: NA
J: TRBJ1-3
size: NA
CDR3: CASSVGGYGNTIYF
DNA: TGTGCCAGCAGTGTGGGGGGTTATGGAAACACCATATATTTT

V: TRBV7-9
D: NA
J: TRBJ1-4
size: NA
CDR3: CASSKPGGFEKLFF
DNA: TGTGCCAGCAGCAAACCGGGTGGGTTTGAAAAACTGTTTTTT

V: TRBV7-2
D: NA
J: TRBJ2-3
size: NA
CDR3: CASRRPSTDTQYF
DNA: TGTGCCAGCAGGCGCCCTAGCACAGATACGCAGTATTTT

V: TRBV10-1
D: TRBD1
J: TRBJ2-5
size: few
CDR3: CASRDRDRGEETQYF
DNA: TGCGCCAGCAGGGACCGGGACAGGGGAGAGGAGACCCAGTACTTC

V: TRBV7-8
D: NA
J: TRBJ2-3
size: NA
CDR3: CASSLDTGFGDTQYF
DNA: TGTGCCAGCAGCTTAGACACGGGTTTTGGAGATACGCAGTATTTT

V: TRBV5-1
D: NA
J: TRBJ1-1
size: NA
CDR3: CASSLGQGYMNTEAFF
DNA: TGCGCCAGCAGCTTGGGGCAGGGGTATATGAACACTGAAGCTTTCTTT

V: TRBV12-5
D: TRBD1
J: TRBJ1-1
size: NA
CDR3: CASASGEGAGTEAFF
DNA: TGTGCTAGCGCCTCGGGTGAGGGGGCAGGAACTGAAGCTTTCTTT

V: TRBV12-5
D: NA
J: TRBJ1-5
size: NA
CDR3: CASGPSFQEPQHF
DNA: TGTGCTAGTGGTCCCTCATTCCAGGAGCCCCAGCATTTT

V: TRBV7-8
D: TRBD1
J: TRBJ1-6
size: NA
CDR3: CASSLQGEGDNSPLHF
DNA: TGTGCCAGCAGCTTACAGGGGGAAGGGGATAATTCACCCCTCCACTTT

V: TRBV7-9
D: NA
J: TRBJ2-3
size: NA
CDR3: CASSFVQADTQYF
DNA: TGTGCCAGCAGCTTCGTTCAGGCAGATACGCAGTATTTT

V: TRBV3-1/TRBV3-2
D: NA
J: TRBJ1-1
size: NA
CDR3: CASSQAGGNTEAFF
DNA: TGTGCCAGCAGCCAAGCGGGAGGGAACACTGAAGCTTTCTTT

V: TRBV27
D: NA
J: TRBJ1-6
size: NA
CDR3: CASSFSPTTNSPLHF
DNA: TGTGCCAGCAGTTTTTCCCCTACTACTAATTCACCCCTCCACTTT

V: TRBV7-9
D: TRBD1
J: TRBJ1-1
size: NA
CDR3: CASTPDRVNTEAFF
DNA: TGTGCCAGCACCCCAGACAGGGTCAACACTGAAGCTTTCTTT

V: TRBV12-3/TRBV12-4
D: NA
J: TRBJ1-1
size: NA
CDR3: CASTLRGFTEAFF
DNA: TGTGCCAGCACCCTAAGGGGGTTCACTGAAGCTTTCTTT

V: TRBV12-3/TRBV12-4
D: NA
J: TRBJ1-2
size: NA
CDR3: CASSFQGNYGYTF
DNA: TGTGCCAGCAGTTTCCAGGGGAACTATGGCTACACCTTC

V: TRBV9
D: TRBD2
J: TRBJ2-1
size: NA
CDR3: CASSALRGGYNEQFF
DNA: TGTGCCAGCAGCGCGTTGCGGGGAGGGTACAATGAGCAGTTCTTC

V: TRBV13
D: NA
J: TRBJ2-7
size: NA
CDR3: CASSLDRVAYEQYF
DNA: TGTGCCAGCAGCTTAGACAGGGTAGCCTACGAGCAGTACTTC

V: TRBV29-1
D: NA
J: TRBJ2-7
size: NA
CDR3: CSVSFEGRNRYEQYF
DNA: TGCAGCGTATCCTTTGAGGGCAGGAATAGGTACGAGCAGTACTTC